The rows below give T cell receptor beta chains drawn from one sample of a study of blood T cell repertoires in COVID-19. Repertoires were generated with immunoSEQ multiplex PCR, while TCRdb's copy carries only in-frame clones and drops some. Of about 130,000 clones listed, about 89% are singletons. The source material was peripheral blood. These TCRs come from a man in his fifties with active COVID-19. Both conserved end residues are part of each CDR3. A D gene is named only where the DNA matches it firmly. Only part of the rows carry a size: once, few, many, or a class if the clone is expanded.

j_call,v_call,d_call,clone_size,cdr3_nt,cdr3_aa
TRBJ2-1,TRBV15,.,.,TGTGCCACCAGCAGAGCCGTAGATCCGGGGTACCAGTTCTTC,CATSRAVDPGYQFF
TRBJ2-2,TRBV5-6,TRBD1,.,TGTGCCAGCAGCCCCGGGACAGGGTTCGGGGAGCTGTTTTTT,CASSPGTGFGELFF
TRBJ2-3,TRBV4-2,TRBD2,.,TGTGCCAGCAGCCTCCGATTAGCGGGGGCCACAGATACGCAGTATTTT,CASSLRLAGATDTQYF
TRBJ2-3,TRBV5-1,TRBD1,.,TGCGCCAGCAGATCAGCGACAGGGCTCGGCACAGATACGCAGTATTTT,CASRSATGLGTDTQYF
TRBJ2-3,TRBV9,.,.,TGTGCCAGCAGCCTACGGGGAGCAGATACGCAGTATTTT,CASSLRGADTQYF
TRBJ2-6,TRBV4-1,TRBD1,.,TGCGCCAGCAGCCGAGGGGGCGCAGGATCTGGGGCCAACGTCCTGACTTTC,CASSRGGAGSGANVLTF
TRBJ1-2,TRBV15,.,.,TGTGCCACCAGCGGAGGGGGGCGGGGCTACACCTTC,CATSGGGRGYTF
TRBJ1-2,TRBV7-8,.,.,TGTGCCAGCAGCTTAGATAGCGACTACTATGGCTACACCTTC,CASSLDSDYYGYTF
TRBJ1-2,TRBV6-5,.,once,TGTGCCAGCACCCGTGGGAGGGGGAGTAATGGCTACACCTTC,CASTRGRGSNGYTF
TRBJ1-1,TRBV27,.,.,TGTGCCAGCAGTAGACTAGACTTGGGGCACACTGAAGCTTTCTTT,CASSRLDLGHTEAFF
TRBJ2-5,TRBV2,.,.,TGTGCCAGCAGTGAGGCCCCCCAGGGGACCCAGTACTTC,CASSEAPQGTQYF
TRBJ2-1,TRBV9,.,.,TGTGCCAGCAGCGTAGGTCCTTTGTATGAGCAGTTCTTC,CASSVGPLYEQFF
TRBJ2-1,TRBV15,.,.,TGTGCCACCAGCAGAGGGGGCCAGGGGATGGGTGAGCAGTTCTTC,CATSRGGQGMGEQFF
TRBJ1-5,TRBV2,TRBD1,.,TGTGCCAGCCGGGGAGACAGGGGACTACAGCCCCAGCATTTT,CASRGDRGLQPQHF
TRBJ1-4,TRBV29-1,.,.,TGCAGCGTGATGACCCTGGCGGCTGAAAAACTGTTTTTT,CSVMTLAAEKLFF
TRBJ1-5,TRBV19,TRBD1,.,TGTGCCAGTAGTACCACCGGGACAGGGGGTCATCAGCCCCAGCATTTT,CASSTTGTGGHQPQHF
TRBJ1-6,TRBV6-6,.,.,TGTGCCAGCAGTTACAATACAGCCCTCCACTTT,CASSYNTALHF
TRBJ2-3,TRBV4-3,.,.,TGCGCCAGCAGCCAACAGAGCACAGATACGCAGTATTTT,CASSQQSTDTQYF
TRBJ2-1,TRBV11-3,TRBD2,.,TGTGCCAGCAGCTCCGGGACTAGCGGGGGGGTTCATGAGCAGTTCTTC,CASSSGTSGGVHEQFF
TRBJ2-1,TRBV5-6,.,.,TGTGCCACCCAACTAGGGGGAGGGAGGGCCTACAATGAGCAGTTCTTC,CATQLGGGRAYNEQFF
TRBJ1-4,TRBV2,TRBD1,once,TGTGCCACGCGACAGGGGTTTAATGAAAAACTGTTTTTT,CATRQGFNEKLFF
TRBJ1-4,TRBV7-2,.,.,TGTGCCAGCAGCTTAGGTGGCAGGCAAGAAAAACTGTTTTTT,CASSLGGRQEKLFF
TRBJ2-2,TRBV2,.,few,TGTGCCAGCAGTAGAGGGGCCTTCAGGGGCACCGGGGAGCTGTTTTTT,CASSRGAFRGTGELFF
TRBJ1-2,TRBV3-1/TRBV3-2,TRBD1,.,TGTGCCAGCAGCCAAAACCCCGGGACAGGTTCCTATGGCTACACCTTC,CASSQNPGTGSYGYTF
TRBJ2-7,TRBV7-2,TRBD1,.,TGTGCCAGCAGCTCGGGACAGGGGAGGGGTAGTCTGGACGAGCAGTACTTC,CASSSGQGRGSLDEQYF
TRBJ1-6,TRBV6-5,.,.,TGTGCCAGCAGTTACTCGCGAAGATTTCAGGGGTCACCCCTCCACTTT,CASSYSRRFQGSPLHF
TRBJ2-3,TRBV5-6,TRBD2,.,TGTGCCAGCAGCTTGGAGGGGACTAGGACGCAGTATTTT,CASSLEGTRTQYF
TRBJ1-3,TRBV5-6,.,.,TGTGCCAGCAGCTCTGGGGGAGGGTACTCTGGAAACACCATATATTTT,CASSSGGGYSGNTIYF
TRBJ2-1,TRBV9,.,.,TGTGCCAGCAGCGTAGCCGGAGGGACCTACAATGAGCAGTTCTTC,CASSVAGGTYNEQFF